Detailed here is one TCR beta chain. In the authors' workflow: Estimation of nucleated cell counts relied on the amplification of reference gene primers. Using immunoSEQ multiplex PCR, the repertoire was profiled, and TCRdb retains in-frame clones only, with some absent. Clone size and the V and J calls come from that table; the DNA yielded D and trimming. Of around 150,000 clones listed, more than 60% are singletons. CDR1 and CDR2 from the germline V gene are PRHDT and FYEKMQ (reference sequence). The CDR3 totals 16 residues. Trimming cost V 3 bases and J 4 bases; bases outside gene matches: 7. This specimen comes from a study of blood T cell repertoires in COVID-19. Study in general: Whether acute or convalescent, the COVID-19 samples came from the United States, Italy and Spain. T cells, B-cell-depleted T cells, or PBMCs supplied cDNA or gDNA.

The clonotype was recovered from a woman between 45 and 60 years old with active or convalescent COVID-19. The chain recombines TRBV13 with TRBJ1-4, with 8 bases identical to TRBD1. The sequenced material came from peripheral blood. The CDR3 bases are TGTGCCAGCAGCTTTGGCAGGGGGCTCATTAATGAAAAACTGTTTTTT. This encodes CASSFGRGLINEKLFF.